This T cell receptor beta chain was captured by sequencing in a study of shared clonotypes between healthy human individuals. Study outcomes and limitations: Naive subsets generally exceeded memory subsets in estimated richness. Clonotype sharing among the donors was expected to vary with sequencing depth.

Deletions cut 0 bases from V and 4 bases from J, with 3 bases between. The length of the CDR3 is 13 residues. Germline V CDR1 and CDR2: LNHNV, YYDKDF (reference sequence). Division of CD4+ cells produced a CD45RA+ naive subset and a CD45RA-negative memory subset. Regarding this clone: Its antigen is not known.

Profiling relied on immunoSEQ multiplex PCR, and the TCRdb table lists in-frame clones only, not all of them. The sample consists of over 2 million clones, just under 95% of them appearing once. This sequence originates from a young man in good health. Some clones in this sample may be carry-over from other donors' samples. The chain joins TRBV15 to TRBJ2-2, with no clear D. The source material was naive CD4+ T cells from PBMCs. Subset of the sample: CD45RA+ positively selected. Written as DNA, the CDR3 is TGTGCCACCAGCAGAGAAGGCACCGGGGAGCTGTTTTTT. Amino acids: CATSREGTGELFF.